This TCR beta chain came from a study of blood T cell repertoires in COVID-19. Study information: Sites in the United States, Italy and Spain provided acute and convalescent COVID-19 samples. Sources were T cells, B-cell-depleted T cells, or PBMCs; the material itself was cDNA or gDNA.

Seattle enrolled patients during active infection and tracked them longitudinally. Source study methods: Reference gene primer amplification gave nucleated cell count estimates. Some clones are missing from TCRdb's copy, which holds only in-frame ones; the method was immunoSEQ multiplex PCR. That table supplies the V and J calls and clone size; D and trimming were determined from the DNA. The sample lists hundreds of thousands of clones, roughly 90% occurring once. From germline, CDR1 is MDHEN and CDR2 SYDVKM. Between the trimmed V and J ends, which lost 10 bases and 6 bases, there was a span of 13 bases. This CDR3 region has 12 residues.

The chain uses TRBV28 and TRBJ2-4, with D possibly TRBD1 on 6 matching bases. Material: peripheral blood. The TCR originated in a woman in her 30s with COVID-19, enrolled during active disease. CDR3 coding DNA: TGTGCCACCTATGGGACAACAAACATTCAGTACTTC. Its protein product is CATYGTTNIQYF.